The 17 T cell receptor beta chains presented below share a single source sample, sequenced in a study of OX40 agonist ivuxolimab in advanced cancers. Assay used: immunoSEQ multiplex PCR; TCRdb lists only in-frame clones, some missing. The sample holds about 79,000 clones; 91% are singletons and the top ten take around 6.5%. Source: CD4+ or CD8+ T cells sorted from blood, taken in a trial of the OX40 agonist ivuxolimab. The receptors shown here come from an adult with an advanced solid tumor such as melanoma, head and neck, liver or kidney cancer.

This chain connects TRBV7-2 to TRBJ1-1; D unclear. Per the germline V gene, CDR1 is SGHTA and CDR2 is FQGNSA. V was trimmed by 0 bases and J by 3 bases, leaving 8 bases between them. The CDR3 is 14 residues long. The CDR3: CASSLAVLDTEAFF. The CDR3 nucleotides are TGTGCCAGCAGCTTAGCGGTCCTTGACACTGAAGCTTTCTTT.

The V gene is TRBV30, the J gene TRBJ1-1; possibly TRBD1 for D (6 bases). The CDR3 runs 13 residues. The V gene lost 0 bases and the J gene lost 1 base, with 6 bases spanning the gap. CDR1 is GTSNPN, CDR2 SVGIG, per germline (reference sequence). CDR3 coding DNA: TGTGCCTGGAGTGTAGGGGGGAACACTGAAGCTTTCTTT. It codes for CAWSVGGNTEAFF.

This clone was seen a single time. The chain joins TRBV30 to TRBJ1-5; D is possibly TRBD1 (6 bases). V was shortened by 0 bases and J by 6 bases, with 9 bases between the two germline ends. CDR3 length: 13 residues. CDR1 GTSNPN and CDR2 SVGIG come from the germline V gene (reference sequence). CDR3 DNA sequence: TGTGCCTGGAGTGTAGGGGGGGGTCAGCCCCAGCATTTT. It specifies CAWSVGGGQPQHF.

CDR3 coding DNA: TGTGCCAGCAGGTTAGAGAGGGGGCAAGAGACCCAGTACTTC. The encoded protein is CASRLERGQETQYF. The chain uses TRBV6-1 and TRBJ2-5; maybe TRBD1 (6 bases). The CDR3 loop spans 14 amino acids. The germline CDR1 and CDR2 sequences are MNHNS and SASEGT. Trimming took off 6 bases at V and 2 bases at J, with 13 bases between the two ends.

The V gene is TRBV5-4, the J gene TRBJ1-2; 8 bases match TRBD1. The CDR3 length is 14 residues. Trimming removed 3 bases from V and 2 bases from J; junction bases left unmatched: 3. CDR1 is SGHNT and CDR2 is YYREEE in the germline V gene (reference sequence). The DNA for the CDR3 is TGTGCCAGCAGCTCCGGACAGGGCAACTATGGCTACACCTTC. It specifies CASSSGQGNYGYTF.

In DNA, the CDR3 is TGTGCCAGCAGCTTAAAAGGGGGAGTTAGTGGAGATACGCAGTATTTT. Amino acids: CASSLKGGVSGDTQYF. The genes are TRBV7-9 and TRBJ2-3, with D possibly TRBD1 on 6 matching bases. Trimming removed 2 bases at V and 5 bases at J, with 17 bases between. The CDR3 runs 16 residues. Germline V gene lookup returns CDR1 SEHNR and CDR2 FQNEAQ (reference sequence).

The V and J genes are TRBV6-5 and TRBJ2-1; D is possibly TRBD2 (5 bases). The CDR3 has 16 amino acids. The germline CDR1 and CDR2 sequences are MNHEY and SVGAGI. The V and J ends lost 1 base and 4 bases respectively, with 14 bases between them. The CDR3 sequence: CASSYYGGGLYNEQFF. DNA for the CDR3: TGTGCCAGCAGTTACTACGGCGGAGGACTTTACAATGAGCAGTTCTTC.

The DNA for the CDR3 is TGTGCCAGCAGTGACGTTCCCGGCGGTGAGCAGTACTTC. Its translation is CASSDVPGGEQYF. The rearrangement uses TRBV2 and TRBJ2-7; D is unclear. The V and J ends lost 3 bases and 7 bases respectively, with 13 bases between them. Germline values: CDR1 SNHLY, CDR2 FYNNEI. The CDR3 has 13 amino acids.

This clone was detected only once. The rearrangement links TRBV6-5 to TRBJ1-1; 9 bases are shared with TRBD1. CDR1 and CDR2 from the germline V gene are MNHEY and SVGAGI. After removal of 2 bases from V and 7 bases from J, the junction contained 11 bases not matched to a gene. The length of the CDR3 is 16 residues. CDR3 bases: TGTGCCAGCAGTTACCATCCGGGACAGGGAACTGGTGAAGCTTTCTTT. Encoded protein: CASSYHPGQGTGEAFF.

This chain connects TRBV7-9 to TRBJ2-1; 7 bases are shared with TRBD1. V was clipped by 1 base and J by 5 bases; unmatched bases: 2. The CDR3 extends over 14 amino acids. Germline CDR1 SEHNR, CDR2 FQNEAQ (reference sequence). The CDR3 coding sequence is TGTGCCAGCAGCTTAGTTGGACAGGACAATGAGCAGTTCTTC. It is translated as CASSLVGQDNEQFF.

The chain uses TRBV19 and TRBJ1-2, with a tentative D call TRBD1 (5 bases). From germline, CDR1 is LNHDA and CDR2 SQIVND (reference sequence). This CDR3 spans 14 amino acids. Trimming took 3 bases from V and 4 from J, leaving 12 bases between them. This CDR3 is CASSIEQGFYGYTF. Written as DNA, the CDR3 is TGTGCCAGTAGTATCGAGCAGGGATTCTATGGCTACACCTTC. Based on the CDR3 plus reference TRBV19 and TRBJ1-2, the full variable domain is DGGITQSPKYLFRKEGQNVTLSCEQNLNHDAMYWYRQDPGQGLRLIYYSQIVNDFQKGDIAEGYSVSREKKESFPLTVTSAQKNPTAFYLCASSIEQGFYGYTFGSGTRLTVV.

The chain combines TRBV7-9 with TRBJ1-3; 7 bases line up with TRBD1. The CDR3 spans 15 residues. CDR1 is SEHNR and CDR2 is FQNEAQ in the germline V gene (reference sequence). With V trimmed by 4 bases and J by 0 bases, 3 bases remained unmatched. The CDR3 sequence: CASSSGQNSGNTIYF. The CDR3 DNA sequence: TGTGCCAGCAGCTCGGGACAGAACTCTGGAAACACCATATATTTT.

CDR3 residues: CASSPGTGFGNQPQHF. CDR3 coding DNA: TGTGCCAGCTCACCCGGGACAGGGTTTGGCAATCAGCCCCAGCATTTT. V gene TRBV18 combines with J gene TRBJ1-5; 9 bases agree with TRBD1. In germline, CDR1 is KGHSH, CDR2 LQKENI. With 3 bases clipped from V and 2 bases from J, the junction kept 5 bases outside the gene matches. The CDR3 sequence is 16 residues long.

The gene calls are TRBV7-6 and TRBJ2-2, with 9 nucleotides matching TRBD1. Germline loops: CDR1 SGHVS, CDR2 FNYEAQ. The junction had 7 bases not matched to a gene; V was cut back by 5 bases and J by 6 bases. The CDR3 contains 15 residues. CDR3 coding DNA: TGTGCCAGCAGCCCGGGACAGGGCGGGGCCGGGGAGCTGTTTTTT. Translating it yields CASSPGQGGAGELFF. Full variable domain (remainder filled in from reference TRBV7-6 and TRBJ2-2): GAGVSQSPRYKVTKRGQDVALRCDPISGHVSLYWYRQALGQGPEFLTYFNYEAQQDKSGLPNDRFSAERPEGSISTLTIQRTEQRDSAMYRCASSPGQGGAGELFFGEGSRLTVL.

This chain's CDR3 is CASSFLRGRLGHNEQFF. In DNA, the CDR3 is TGTGCCAGCAGCTTCTTACGCGGGCGGCTCGGGCATAATGAGCAGTTCTTC. This rearrangement joins TRBV11-2 to TRBJ2-1; perhaps TRBD2 as D (5 bases). Per germline, CDR1 SGHAT and CDR2 FQNNGV. Trimming stripped 3 bases from V and 7 bases from J, with 22 bases between. CDR3 length: 17 amino acids.

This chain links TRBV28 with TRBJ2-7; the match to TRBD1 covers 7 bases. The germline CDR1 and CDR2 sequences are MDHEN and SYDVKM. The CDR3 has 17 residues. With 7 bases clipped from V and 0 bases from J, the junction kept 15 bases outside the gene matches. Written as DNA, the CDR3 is TGTGCCAGCAAGGGCCCACCCGGGGACAGAGGCTCCTACGAGCAGTACTTC. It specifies CASKGPPGDRGSYEQYF.

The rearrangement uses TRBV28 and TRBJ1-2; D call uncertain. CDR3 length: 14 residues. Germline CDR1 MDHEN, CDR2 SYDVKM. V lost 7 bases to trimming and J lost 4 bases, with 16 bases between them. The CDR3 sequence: CASTEKGYRYGYTF. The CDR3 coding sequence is TGTGCCAGCACCGAAAAGGGATATCGCTATGGCTACACCTTC.